This entry features one T cell receptor beta chain sequence. The antigen remains undetermined. V gave up 3 bases and J gave up 0 bases; unmatched junction bases: 10. The CDR3 is 17 residues long. The germline V gene encodes CDR1 SGHAT and CDR2 FQNNGV. The data stem from a study of T-cell memory formation after mild COVID-19. Background on the study: Largely, TCR clusters stayed within a single donor.

TCRdb called the 5' RACE reads again in MiXCR, with one record for every CDR3 protein. The repertoire holds around 340,000 distinct CDR3 sequences, with 13% as singletons. General study results and limits: Contracting clones from day 15 to 85 had balanced CD4/CD8; later expanders favoured CD4+. Proof of SARS-CoV-2 specificity was absent for the second-wave clones that crested on day 37. Some clones that responded were present in memory (sampled pre-infection), which suggests cross-reactive memory joined.

What was sequenced was PBMCs or a T cell subset sorted from them (not recorded which). The chain carries TRBV11-2 and TRBJ2-7; TRBD1 agrees at 8 bases. This clonotype was obtained from a man aged 18-30 years who had mild COVID-19 (a few samples of this study predate the infection). Cell type and time point are not known. CDR3 protein: CASSLRTGPESSYEQYF. DNA of the CDR3: TGTGCCAGCAGCTTGAGGACAGGGCCGGAGAGCTCCTACGAGCAGTACTTC.